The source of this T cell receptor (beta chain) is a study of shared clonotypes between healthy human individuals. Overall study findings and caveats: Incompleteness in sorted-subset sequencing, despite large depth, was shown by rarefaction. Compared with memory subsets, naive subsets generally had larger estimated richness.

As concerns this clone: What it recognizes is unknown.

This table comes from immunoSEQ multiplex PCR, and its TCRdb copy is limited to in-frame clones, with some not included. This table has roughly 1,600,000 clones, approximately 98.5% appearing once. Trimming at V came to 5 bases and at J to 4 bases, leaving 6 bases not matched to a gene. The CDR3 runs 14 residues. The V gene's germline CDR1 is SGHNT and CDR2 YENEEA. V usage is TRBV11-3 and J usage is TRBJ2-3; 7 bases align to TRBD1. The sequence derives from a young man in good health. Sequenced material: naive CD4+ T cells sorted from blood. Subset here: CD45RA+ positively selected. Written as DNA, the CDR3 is TGTGCCAGCAGCGCACAGGGGTTGGCAGATACGCAGTATTTT. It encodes CASSAQGLADTQYF.